This entry is about one T cell receptor beta chain. The sample holds a few counts of this clone. The clone's antigen remains unknown. There are no base qualities to consult, and no much larger clone falls within one base. The germline V gene (reference sequence) sets CDR1 to LGHDT and CDR2 to YNNKEL. The CDR3 holds 15 amino acids from the cysteine to the phenylalanine. The entry retains the CDR3 DNA only, 45 bases that are in frame from base 1. V loses 4 bases at its end and J loses 2 bases; junction bases beyond the gene matches: 5. Participants in the prospective study were enrolled through a virtual design, were aged about 18 to 90 years, and lived in roughly 24 United States geographic areas. Cohort assignment in the prospective study relied on participant-reported clinical history from a screening survey and a study questionnaire. In the prospective study, mobile phlebotomists collected whole blood, serum and a nasopharyngeal or oropharyngeal swab from each participant. Additional blood draws and questionnaires over an approximately 2-month period could optionally be provided by prospective study participants. Before DNA extraction, blood samples from the prospective study were shipped at room temperature or frozen.

These data come from a study of blood T cell repertoires in COVID-19 (dated by TCRdb to between 2020 and 2021). Describing the broader study: Collaborator samples came from the United States, Italy and Spain and covered acute and convalescent phases of COVID-19. The material from the prospective study consisted of cDNA or gDNA derived from T cells, B-cell-depleted T cells, or PBMCs. Subjects who had been exposed to COVID-19, were actively infected with it, or had recovered from it provided the deeply sampled blood TCRbeta repertoires that made up the dataset. Nearly every sample came with metadata listing a de-identified subject ID, COVID-19 status, age in years and sex. HLA class I and class II types, where available, came from metadata supplied by the sample provider rather than from assay-based typing. Samples were obtained from the ongoing ImmuneRACE study (first 160 participants) and from over 1,000 subjects provided by 6 global collaborators. A freely available public database, intended as a resource for researchers studying the immune response to SARS-CoV-2, is where the repertoires were released.

TCRbeta CDR3 regions were amplified from genomic DNA using the immunoSEQ Assay, a bias-controlled multiplex PCR. As for how the authors treated the data: The number of nucleated cells in each sample was estimated by amplification of reference gene primers within the assay. Sequence reads were collapsed and filtered to measure the absolute abundance of every unique TCRbeta CDR3 rearrangement. Productive Simpson clonality was computed per sample as the square root of Simpson's diversity index over productive rearrangements. Held by TCRdb, this immuneACCESS table contains in-frame sequences only and omits some clones. Under half of the omission traces to an unresolved V gene where checked; the cause of the rest is unknown. V, J and clone size reflect that table, while D and trimming were determined from the DNA. This sample is represented by more than 250,000 clones; about nine tenths of them were singletons. Together, the top ten hold 1.2% of the sample.

General findings and caveats noted by the study authors: How much clinical and demographic metadata was included differed by source and by participant, and the metadata was provided uncurated.

This sequence originates from a woman aged 35 to 49 with acute COVID-19. The sequencing sample was made of PBMCs or T cells enriched from blood (not recorded which). The rearrangement joined TRBV3-1 (or the pseudogene TRBV3-2) to TRBJ1-1, with 9 bases in between that match TRBD1. CDR3 region: CASSLWDRVNTEAFF. Here is the DNA: TGTGCCAGCAGCCTTTGGGACAGGGTCAACACTGAAGCTTTCTTT.